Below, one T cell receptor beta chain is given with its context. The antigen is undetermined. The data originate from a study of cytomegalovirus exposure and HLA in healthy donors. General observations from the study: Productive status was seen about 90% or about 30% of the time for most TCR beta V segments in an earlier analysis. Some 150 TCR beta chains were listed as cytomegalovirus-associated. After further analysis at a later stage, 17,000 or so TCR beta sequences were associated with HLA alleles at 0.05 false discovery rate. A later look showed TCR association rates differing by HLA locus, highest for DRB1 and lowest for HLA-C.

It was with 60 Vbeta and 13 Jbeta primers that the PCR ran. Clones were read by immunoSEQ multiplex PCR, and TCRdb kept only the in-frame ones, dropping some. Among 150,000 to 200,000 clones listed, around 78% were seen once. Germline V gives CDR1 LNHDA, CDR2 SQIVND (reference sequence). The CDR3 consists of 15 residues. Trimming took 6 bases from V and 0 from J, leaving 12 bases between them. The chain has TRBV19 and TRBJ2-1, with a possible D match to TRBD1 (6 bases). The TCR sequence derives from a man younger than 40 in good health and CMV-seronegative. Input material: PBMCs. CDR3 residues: CASSLQGTSYNEQFF. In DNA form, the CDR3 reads TGTGCCAGTAGCTTACAGGGAACCTCCTACAATGAGCAGTTCTTC.